This TCR beta chain was sequenced during a study of shared clonotypes between healthy human individuals. On the study more broadly: A donor's plate count was three for CD4 naive and three for CD4 memory; CD8 naive had two and CD8 memory one. Overall study findings and caveats: Researchers sampled only blood; tissue repertoires likely differ.

CD45RA+ naive and CD45RA-negative memory subsets were separated from CD4+ cells. Regarding this clone: Antigen specificity is unknown.

TCRdb's table, derived via immunoSEQ multiplex PCR, lists solely in-frame clones and lacks some. The table shows about 660,000 clones, with roughly 70% occurring only once. Material: memory CD4+ T cells sorted from blood. Subset here: CD45RA-negative fraction. This clonotype was sampled from a woman aged 30 to 39 in good health.

The CDR3 DNA sequence: TGTGCCAGCAGCGGCCGGGACGGCAGCCACGACTCACCTAACTATGGCTACACCTTC. Its protein product is CASSGRDGSHDSPNYGYTF. This chain joins TRBV7-9 and TRBJ1-2; weak D call: TRBD1 (5 bases). CDR3 length: 19 residues. Germline values: CDR1 SEHNR, CDR2 FQNEAQ (reference sequence). Trimming shortened V by 5 bases and J by 0 bases, and 25 bases separated the two germline ends.